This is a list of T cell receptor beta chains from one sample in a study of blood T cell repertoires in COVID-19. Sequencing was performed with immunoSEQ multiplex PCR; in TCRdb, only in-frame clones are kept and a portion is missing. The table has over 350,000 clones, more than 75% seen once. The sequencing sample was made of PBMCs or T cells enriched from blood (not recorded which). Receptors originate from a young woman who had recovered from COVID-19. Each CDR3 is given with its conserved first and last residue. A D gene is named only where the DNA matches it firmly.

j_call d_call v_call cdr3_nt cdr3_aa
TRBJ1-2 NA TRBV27 TGTGCCAGCAGTTCGAGAATGCACTATGGCTACACCTTC CASSSRMHYGYTF
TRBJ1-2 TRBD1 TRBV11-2 TGTGCCAGCAGCGAGGGGGCACAAAGTAACTATGGCTACACCTTC CASSEGAQSNYGYTF
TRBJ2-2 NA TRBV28 TGTGCCAGCAGTTTACTCAGACAGAACACCGGGGAGCTGTTTTTT CASSLLRQNTGELFF
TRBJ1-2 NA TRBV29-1 TGCAGCATCCGGGACAAAGAGACCTATGGCTACACCTTC CSIRDKETYGYTF
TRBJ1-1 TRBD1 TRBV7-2 TGTGCCAGCAGCTCTCGGACAGGGGACACTGAAGCTTTCTTT CASSSRTGDTEAFF
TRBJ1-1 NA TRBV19 TGTGCCAGTAGGCCCCCCGGGGGAAACACTGAAGCTTTCTTT CASRPPGGNTEAFF
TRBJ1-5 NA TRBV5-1 TGCGCCAGCAGCTTGGGGACAGCAGCTAATCAGCCCCAGCATTTT CASSLGTAANQPQHF
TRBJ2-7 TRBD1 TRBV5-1 TGCGCCAGCAGCTTTGGCCCTGGGACAGGGGGCGCCGGGCAGTACTTC CASSFGPGTGGAGQYF
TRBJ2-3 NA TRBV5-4 TGTGCCAGCAGAAATGGAGTCACAGATACGCAGTATTTT CASRNGVTDTQYF
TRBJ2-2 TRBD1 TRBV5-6 TGTGCCAGTACCCGGACAGGGTTGGACACCGGGGAGCTGTTTTTT CASTRTGLDTGELFF
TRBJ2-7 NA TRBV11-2 TGTGCCAGCAGCTTAGTGATGGAACAGGGGAGGTACGAGCAGTACTTC CASSLVMEQGRYEQYF
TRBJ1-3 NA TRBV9 TGTGCCAGCAGCGTCTCCGGACACCTTATATCTGGAAACACCATATATTTT CASSVSGHLISGNTIYF
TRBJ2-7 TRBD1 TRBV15 TGTGCCACGAGGAGGGGACAGGGCAGTTACGAGCAGTACTTC CATRRGQGSYEQYF
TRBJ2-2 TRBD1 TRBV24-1 TGTGCCACCTCAGGGGGCCCCGGGGAGCTGTTTTTT CATSGGPGELFF
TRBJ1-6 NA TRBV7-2 TGTGCCAGCAGCTTCTTTAGGGGACCCCTCCACTTT CASSFFRGPLHF
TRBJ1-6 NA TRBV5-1 TGCGCCAGCAGCGAACAGGATGTTGCCTATAATTCACCCCTCCACTTT CASSEQDVAYNSPLHF
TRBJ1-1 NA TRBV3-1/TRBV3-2 TGTGCCAGCAGCCAATCGGACAGAGTGAACACTGAAGCTTTCTTT CASSQSDRVNTEAFF